These T cell receptor beta chains were read from a single sample in a study of CD8 T cells in Susac syndrome. TCRdb re-called the immunoSEQ multiplex PCR reads with MiXCR, one entry per CDR3 protein. The profile shows around 170,000 distinct CDR3 sequences, around 93% of them singletons. The sequencing sample was made of CD8+ T cells from PBMCs. The receptors shown here come from a human donor with Susac syndrome. Both conserved end residues are part of each CDR3. Each record gives: CDR3 protein, CDR3 DNA, D gene, J gene, V gene, clone size. A D gene is named only where the DNA matches it firmly. Part of the rows lack a size; the others show once, few, many or a class for expanded clones.

CDR3 protein: CASSQDHLAGASSYNEQFF
CDR3 DNA: TGTGCCAGCAGCCAAGATCATCTAGCGGGAGCTTCATCCTACAATGAGCAGTTCTTC
D gene: TRBD2
J gene: TRBJ2-1
V gene: TRBV3-1
clone size: NA

CDR3 protein: CASSAQEEGQNYGYTF
CDR3 DNA: TGTGCCAGCAGCGCTCAGGAGGAGGGGCAGAACTATGGCTACACCTTC
D gene: NA
J gene: TRBJ1-2
V gene: TRBV27
clone size: NA

CDR3 protein: CASSLAQGIGNSPLHF
CDR3 DNA: TGTGCCAGCAGCTTAGCGCAGGGTATCGGCAATTCACCCCTCCACTTT
D gene: NA
J gene: TRBJ1-6
V gene: TRBV7-9
clone size: NA

CDR3 protein: CASKKDLDYEQYF
CDR3 DNA: TGTGCCAGCAAGAAAGACCTCGACTACGAGCAGTACTTC
D gene: NA
J gene: TRBJ2-7
V gene: TRBV2
clone size: NA

CDR3 protein: CSAREASSNQPQHF
CDR3 DNA: TGCAGTGCTAGAGAGGCCAGTAGCAATCAGCCCCAGCATTTT
D gene: NA
J gene: TRBJ1-5
V gene: TRBV20-1
clone size: NA

CDR3 protein: CASSPTSGGNYEQYF
CDR3 DNA: TGTGCCAGCAGCCCAACTAGCGGGGGGAACTACGAGCAGTACTTC
D gene: TRBD2
J gene: TRBJ2-7
V gene: TRBV7-9
clone size: NA

CDR3 protein: CSAREGRINQPQHF
CDR3 DNA: TGCAGTGCTAGAGAGGGACGAATAAATCAGCCCCAGCATTTT
D gene: NA
J gene: TRBJ1-5
V gene: TRBV20-1
clone size: NA

CDR3 protein: CASSHSKTSGDNEQFF
CDR3 DNA: TGCGCCAGCAGCCATTCAAAGACTAGCGGAGACAATGAGCAGTTCTTC
D gene: TRBD2
J gene: TRBJ2-1
V gene: TRBV4-1
clone size: NA

CDR3 protein: CAWSRRGLNTGELFF
CDR3 DNA: TGTGCCTGGAGTCGGAGGGGTCTGAACACCGGGGAGCTGTTTTTT
D gene: NA
J gene: TRBJ2-2
V gene: TRBV30
clone size: NA

CDR3 protein: CASSYTGGHTDTQYF
CDR3 DNA: TGTGCCAGCAGTTACACGGGGGGACACACAGATACGCAGTATTTT
D gene: NA
J gene: TRBJ2-3
V gene: TRBV6-5
clone size: NA

CDR3 protein: CASSPGSGEQDTQYF
CDR3 DNA: TGTGCCAGCAGCCCCGGTTCAGGGGAACAAGATACGCAGTATTTT
D gene: NA
J gene: TRBJ2-3
V gene: TRBV13
clone size: once

CDR3 protein: CASSYNEAFF
CDR3 DNA: TGTGCCAGCAGTTACAATGAAGCTTTCTTT
D gene: NA
J gene: TRBJ1-1
V gene: TRBV6-6
clone size: NA

CDR3 protein: CASSLRQGDQPQHF
CDR3 DNA: TGTGCCAGCTCCCTCCGACAGGGCGATCAGCCCCAGCATTTT
D gene: TRBD1
J gene: TRBJ1-5
V gene: TRBV28
clone size: NA

CDR3 protein: CASSPTQENYGYTF
CDR3 DNA: TGTGCCAGCTCACCAACACAGGAAAACTATGGCTACACCTTC
D gene: NA
J gene: TRBJ1-2
V gene: TRBV18
clone size: NA

CDR3 protein: CAWGSSTDTQYF
CDR3 DNA: TGTGCCTGGGGGTCTAGCACAGATACGCAGTATTTT
D gene: NA
J gene: TRBJ2-3
V gene: TRBV30
clone size: NA

CDR3 protein: CASTQGSEQFF
CDR3 DNA: TGTGCCAGCACCCAAGGGAGTGAGCAGTTCTTC
D gene: NA
J gene: TRBJ2-1
V gene: TRBV3-1
clone size: NA

CDR3 protein: CASSFPSGGTDTQYF
CDR3 DNA: TGTGCCAGCAGCTTCCCTAGCGGAGGCACAGATACGCAGTATTTT
D gene: TRBD2
J gene: TRBJ2-3
V gene: TRBV5-6
clone size: NA

CDR3 protein: CASSQEPVGLGYGYTF
CDR3 DNA: TGCGCCAGCAGCCAAGAGCCCGTTGGACTCGGCTATGGCTACACCTTC
D gene: NA
J gene: TRBJ1-2
V gene: TRBV4-1
clone size: NA

CDR3 protein: CASSTAGTGFSGEQYF
CDR3 DNA: TGCGCCAGCAGCACCGCCGGGACAGGGTTTTCGGGCGAGCAGTACTTC
D gene: TRBD1
J gene: TRBJ2-7
V gene: TRBV5-1
clone size: NA

CDR3 protein: CASSTGPPGGANVLTF
CDR3 DNA: TGCGCCAGCAGCACAGGACCCCCGGGGGGGGCCAACGTCCTGACTTTC
D gene: NA
J gene: TRBJ2-6
V gene: TRBV5-1
clone size: NA

CDR3 protein: CASSGKGNTEAFF
CDR3 DNA: TGCGCCAGCAGTGGTAAGGGGAACACTGAAGCTTTCTTT
D gene: NA
J gene: TRBJ1-1
V gene: TRBV10-2
clone size: NA

CDR3 protein: CASSQEGRGRTEAFF
CDR3 DNA: TGTGCCAGCAGCCAAGAAGGCAGGGGGAGGACTGAAGCTTTCTTT
D gene: TRBD1
J gene: TRBJ1-1
V gene: TRBV14
clone size: NA

CDR3 protein: CASSIVGTGLGYTF
CDR3 DNA: TGTGCCAGCAGCATAGTCGGGACAGGGCTTGGCTACACCTTC
D gene: TRBD1
J gene: TRBJ1-2
V gene: TRBV7-2
clone size: NA

CDR3 protein: CASRGGQGVMHEQFF
CDR3 DNA: TGCGCCAGCAGGGGCGGACAGGGGGTCATGCATGAGCAGTTCTTC
D gene: TRBD1
J gene: TRBJ2-1
V gene: TRBV4-1
clone size: NA

CDR3 protein: CASSQGQGGGYTF
CDR3 DNA: TGTGCCAGCAGCCAAGGTCAGGGCGGAGGCTACACCTTC
D gene: NA
J gene: TRBJ1-2
V gene: TRBV3-1
clone size: NA

CDR3 protein: CASSLGTSDTQYF
CDR3 DNA: TGTGCCAGCAGTTTGGGGACAAGCGATACGCAGTATTTT
D gene: NA
J gene: TRBJ2-3
V gene: TRBV6-2/TRBV6-3
clone size: NA

CDR3 protein: CATSRAETFYEQYF
CDR3 DNA: TGTGCCACCAGCAGAGCTGAGACTTTCTACGAGCAGTACTTC
D gene: NA
J gene: TRBJ2-7
V gene: TRBV15
clone size: NA

CDR3 protein: CSVGGGASYTEAFF
CDR3 DNA: TGCAGCGTGGGAGGGGGGGCTTCTTACACTGAAGCTTTCTTT
D gene: NA
J gene: TRBJ1-1
V gene: TRBV29-1
clone size: NA

CDR3 protein: CASSETGDTQYF
CDR3 DNA: TGCGCCAGCAGCGAAACAGGGGATACGCAGTATTTT
D gene: NA
J gene: TRBJ2-3
V gene: TRBV5-1
clone size: NA

CDR3 protein: CASSDAGLETQYF
CDR3 DNA: TGTGCCAGCAGTGATGCCGGGCTTGAGACCCAGTACTTC
D gene: NA
J gene: TRBJ2-5
V gene: TRBV2
clone size: NA

CDR3 protein: CASSLRQGANGELFF
CDR3 DNA: TGTGCCAGCAGCTTAAGACAGGGGGCCAACGGGGAGCTGTTTTTT
D gene: TRBD1
J gene: TRBJ2-2
V gene: TRBV7-3
clone size: NA

CDR3 protein: CASSLGERLNTEAFF
CDR3 DNA: TGTGCCAGCAGCTTAGGTGAGAGATTGAACACTGAAGCTTTCTTT
D gene: NA
J gene: TRBJ1-1
V gene: TRBV7-9
clone size: NA

CDR3 protein: CSASGLAVPYQETQYF
CDR3 DNA: TGCAGTGCTAGCGGGCTAGCGGTACCGTACCAAGAGACCCAGTACTTC
D gene: TRBD2
J gene: TRBJ2-5
V gene: TRBV20-1
clone size: NA

CDR3 protein: CASSQDSVNQPQHF
CDR3 DNA: TGCGCCAGCAGCCAAGACAGCGTCAATCAGCCCCAGCATTTT
D gene: NA
J gene: TRBJ1-5
V gene: TRBV4-1
clone size: NA

CDR3 protein: CASSKTGTYEQYF
CDR3 DNA: TGTGCCAGCTCTAAAACAGGGACCTACGAGCAGTACTTC
D gene: NA
J gene: TRBJ2-7
V gene: TRBV18
clone size: once

CDR3 protein: CASSRGIGVRNEQFF
CDR3 DNA: TGTGCCAGCAGCCGCGGTATCGGGGTGAGGAATGAGCAGTTCTTC
D gene: NA
J gene: TRBJ2-1
V gene: TRBV7-3
clone size: NA

CDR3 protein: CSARVTSGVYNEQFF
CDR3 DNA: TGCAGTGCTAGAGTTACTAGCGGGGTATACAATGAGCAGTTCTTC
D gene: TRBD2
J gene: TRBJ2-1
V gene: TRBV20-1
clone size: NA

CDR3 protein: CASSLRQGEYGYTF
CDR3 DNA: TGTGCCAGCAGCCTCCGACAGGGAGAGTATGGCTACACCTTC
D gene: TRBD1
J gene: TRBJ1-2
V gene: TRBV7-9
clone size: NA

CDR3 protein: CASSSPPSGSGANVLTF
CDR3 DNA: TGTGCCAGCAGCTCTCCCCCGTCGGGGTCTGGGGCCAACGTCCTGACTTTC
D gene: NA
J gene: TRBJ2-6
V gene: TRBV9
clone size: NA

CDR3 protein: CASSEVRYEQYF
CDR3 DNA: TGTGCCAGCAGTGAAGTGAGGTACGAGCAGTACTTC
D gene: NA
J gene: TRBJ2-7
V gene: TRBV6-1
clone size: NA

CDR3 protein: CASSSETGWSTDTQYF
CDR3 DNA: TGTGCCAGCAGCTCGGAGACAGGGTGGAGTACAGATACGCAGTATTTT
D gene: TRBD1
J gene: TRBJ2-3
V gene: TRBV11-2
clone size: once

CDR3 protein: CSANPDRDYYGYTF
CDR3 DNA: TGCAGTGCAAACCCGGACAGGGACTACTATGGCTACACCTTC
D gene: TRBD1
J gene: TRBJ1-2
V gene: TRBV20-1
clone size: NA

CDR3 protein: CASRGGSTGELFF
CDR3 DNA: TGTGCCAGCAGGGGGGGGAGCACCGGGGAGCTGTTTTTT
D gene: TRBD2
J gene: TRBJ2-2
V gene: TRBV6-6
clone size: NA

CDR3 protein: CAWTGFLDSYEQYF
CDR3 DNA: TGTGCCTGGACCGGTTTTTTGGACTCCTACGAGCAGTACTTC
D gene: NA
J gene: TRBJ2-7
V gene: TRBV30
clone size: NA

CDR3 protein: CASSSGTGTSGYQETQYF
CDR3 DNA: TGTGCCAGCAGCTCTGGGACCGGGACTAGCGGGTACCAAGAGACCCAGTACTTC
D gene: TRBD2
J gene: TRBJ2-5
V gene: TRBV13
clone size: NA

CDR3 protein: CASRDGGRTYNSPLHF
CDR3 DNA: TGTGCCAGCAGGGACGGGGGAAGGACCTATAATTCACCCCTCCACTTT
D gene: NA
J gene: TRBJ1-6
V gene: TRBV2
clone size: NA

CDR3 protein: CASSLDGSPDYNEQFF
CDR3 DNA: TGCGCCAGCAGCTTGGACGGGAGCCCGGATTACAATGAGCAGTTCTTC
D gene: NA
J gene: TRBJ2-1
V gene: TRBV5-1
clone size: NA

CDR3 protein: CASGFGSGNNEQFF
CDR3 DNA: TGTGCTAGTGGTTTTGGATCTGGTAACAATGAGCAGTTCTTC
D gene: NA
J gene: TRBJ2-1
V gene: TRBV12-5
clone size: NA

CDR3 protein: CASSFLAGGLNF
CDR3 DNA: TGTGCCAGCAGTTTTCTAGCGGGGGGCCTTAACTTC
D gene: TRBD2
J gene: TRBJ2-5
V gene: TRBV28
clone size: NA

CDR3 protein: CASSGETSGGPGSTDTQYF
CDR3 DNA: TGTGCCAGCAGCGGGGAGACTAGCGGGGGGCCTGGGAGCACAGATACGCAGTATTTT
D gene: TRBD2
J gene: TRBJ2-3
V gene: TRBV9
clone size: once

CDR3 protein: CSAREIGSTGELFF
CDR3 DNA: TGCAGTGCTAGAGAAATAGGGTCGACCGGGGAGCTGTTTTTT
D gene: NA
J gene: TRBJ2-2
V gene: TRBV20-1
clone size: NA

CDR3 protein: CASSLSSWDHARRNIQYF
CDR3 DNA: TGTGCCAGCAGCTTAAGTTCCTGGGACCATGCCAGGAGAAACATTCAGTACTTC
D gene: NA
J gene: TRBJ2-4
V gene: TRBV13
clone size: NA

CDR3 protein: CASSLDRSSGGAYEQYF
CDR3 DNA: TGTGCCAGCAGCTTAGATCGAAGTAGCGGGGGGGCCTACGAGCAGTACTTC
D gene: TRBD2
J gene: TRBJ2-7
V gene: TRBV11-2
clone size: NA

CDR3 protein: CASSFPRSGGTYNEQFF
CDR3 DNA: TGCGCCAGCAGCTTCCCCCGGTCGGGGGGGACTTACAATGAGCAGTTCTTC
D gene: TRBD2
J gene: TRBJ2-1
V gene: TRBV4-1
clone size: NA

CDR3 protein: CASGSVRAQSYNEQFF
CDR3 DNA: TGTGCCTCCGGTAGCGTCAGAGCCCAATCCTACAATGAGCAGTTCTTC
D gene: NA
J gene: TRBJ2-1
V gene: TRBV30
clone size: NA

CDR3 protein: CASSYSPMTGTPTEQYF
CDR3 DNA: TGTGCCAGCAGTTACTCACCTATGACAGGGACCCCTACGGAGCAGTACTTC
D gene: TRBD1
J gene: TRBJ2-7
V gene: TRBV6-5
clone size: NA

CDR3 protein: CASSLDKQLNTEAFF
CDR3 DNA: TGCGCCAGCAGCTTGGATAAACAACTTAACACTGAAGCTTTCTTT
D gene: NA
J gene: TRBJ1-1
V gene: TRBV5-1
clone size: NA

CDR3 protein: CASSRVKNTEAFF
CDR3 DNA: TGTGCCAGCAGCCGAGTCAAGAACACTGAAGCTTTCTTT
D gene: NA
J gene: TRBJ1-1
V gene: TRBV5-6
clone size: NA

CDR3 protein: CASQGQGATYEQYF
CDR3 DNA: TGTGCCTCACAGGGACAGGGGGCCACCTACGAGCAGTACTTC
D gene: TRBD1
J gene: TRBJ2-7
V gene: TRBV2
clone size: NA